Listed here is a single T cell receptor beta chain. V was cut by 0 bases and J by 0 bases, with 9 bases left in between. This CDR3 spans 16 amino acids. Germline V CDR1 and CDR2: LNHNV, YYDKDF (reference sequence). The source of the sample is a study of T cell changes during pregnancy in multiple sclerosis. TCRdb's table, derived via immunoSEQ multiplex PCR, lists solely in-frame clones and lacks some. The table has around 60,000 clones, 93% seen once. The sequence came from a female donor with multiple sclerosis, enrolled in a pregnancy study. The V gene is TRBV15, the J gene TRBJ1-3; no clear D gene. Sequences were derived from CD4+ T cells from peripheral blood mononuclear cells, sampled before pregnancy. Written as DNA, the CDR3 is TGTGCCACCAGCAGAGATATGAGGAACTCTGGAAACACCATATATTTT. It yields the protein CATSRDMRNSGNTIYF.